The 27 T cell receptor beta chains below all came from one sample that was sequenced in a study of CD8+ T cells in alopecia areata. Indicated treatment: oral pan-JAK inhibitor, 5-10 mg twice daily. Extraction and reverse transcription of RNA yielded cDNA as the sequencing template. Sequencing used immunoSEQ multiplex PCR; TCRdb keeps in-frame clones, though not all of them. The table records roughly 180,000 clones, about 55% of them present only once. Here the sequenced sample was CD8+ T cells sorted from blood, taken at week 24, from a patient treated with tofacitinib. These receptors originate from a human donor with alopecia areata.

The chain has TRBV7-2 and TRBJ1-2, with TRBD1 matching 7 bases. Germline values: CDR1 SGHTA, CDR2 FQGNSA. The CDR3 loop spans 15 amino acids. V dropped 5 bases and J dropped 5; count of bases not matched to a gene: 11. The CDR3 bases are TGTGCCAGCAGCACGTATACAGGGGAGGGTTATGGCTACACCTTC. This sequence encodes CASSTYTGEGYGYTF.

This clone was seen once. The chain recombines TRBV29-1 with TRBJ2-1; D may match TRBD1 or TRBD2 (6 bases each). The CDR3 sequence is 14 residues long. Germline V gene data show CDR1 as SQVTM and CDR2 as ANQGSEA. The ends were cut back, 1 base at V and 2 bases at J, with 9 bases in the middle. CDR3 amino acids: CSVEGGAPYNEQFF. The CDR3 coding sequence is TGCAGCGTTGAAGGGGGGGCGCCCTACAATGAGCAGTTCTTC.

V gene TRBV7-2 combines with J gene TRBJ2-5; no definite D call. The V gene's germline CDR1 is SGHTA and CDR2 FQGNSA. This CDR3 has 15 amino acids. The ends were cut back, 4 bases at V and 4 bases at J, with 16 bases in the middle. For the CDR3, the DNA is TGTGCCAGCAGCTCGGCTCCGAGCCTCGCAGAGACCCAGTACTTC. This gives the protein CASSSAPSLAETQYF.

In DNA form, the CDR3 reads TGTGCCAGCAGTGGACAGGGTACCTACGAGCAGTACTTC. Translating it yields CASSGQGTYEQYF. V usage is TRBV6-1 and J usage is TRBJ2-7; TRBD1 matches 7 bases. With 4 bases clipped from V and 2 bases from J, the junction kept 2 bases outside the gene matches. Germline V gene lookup returns CDR1 MNHNS and CDR2 SASEGT. The CDR3 loop spans 13 amino acids.

V gene TRBV11-2 combines with J gene TRBJ1-5, with a weak D call TRBD1 (6 bases). Germline V gives CDR1 SGHAT, CDR2 FQNNGV. The CDR3 runs to 14 residues. The germline V and J ends were trimmed by 6 bases and 4 bases, with 13 bases remaining between them. The CDR3 DNA sequence: TGTGCCAGCAGACATGGGGGCCCGAATCAGCCCCAGCATTTT. Protein product: CASRHGGPNQPQHF.

A few counts support this clone. V and J are TRBV27 and TRBJ1-2, with 7 bases matching TRBD1. Trimming cost V 5 bases and J 0 bases; bases outside gene matches: 6. The CDR3 runs 15 residues. Germline assignment: CDR1 MNHEY and CDR2 SMNVEV (reference sequence). Written as DNA, the CDR3 is TGTGCCAGCAGTCCGTCGGACAGGACTAACTATGGCTACACCTTC. Translated, it gives CASSPSDRTNYGYTF.

Worth noting for this clone: Relative to the germline gene, one junction end is altered; a read error may explain this. The genes are TRBV30 and TRBJ1-2; D gene ambiguous. CDR1 is GTSNPN and CDR2 is SVGIG in the germline V gene (reference sequence). CDR3 size: 10 residues. Here the CDR3 reads CAWRSGSLAF. The CDR3 DNA follows: TGTGCCTGGCGTTCCGGGTCCCTAGCTTTC.

This clone has just a few counts. The rearrangement joins TRBV30 to TRBJ1-4; D gene uncertain. Trimming removed 1 base at V and 15 bases at J, with 18 bases between. CDR3 length: 13 amino acids. The germline V gene encodes CDR1 GTSNPN and CDR2 SVGIG (reference sequence). CDR3 protein: CAWSENSGRMMFF. CDR3 in DNA: TGTGCCTGGAGTGAAAACTCGGGAAGGATGATGTTTTTT. The variable domain in full, completed from reference TRBV30 and TRBJ1-4, reads SQTIHQWPATLVQPVGSPLSLECTVEGTSNPNLYWYRQAAGRGLQLLFYSVGIGQISSEVPQNLSASRPQDRQFILSSKKLLLSDSGFYLCAWSENSGRMMFFGSGTQLSVL.

This clone was counted a few times. V usage is TRBV2 and J usage is TRBJ2-7; 11 positions agree with TRBD1. The CDR3 has 15 amino acids. The trim removed 6 bases at V and 4 bases at J, leaving 8 bases unmatched. Germline lookup yields CDR1 SNHLY and CDR2 FYNNEI. Here the CDR3 reads CASSEGQGEVYEQYF. The CDR3 DNA is TGTGCCAGCAGCGAGGGACAGGGGGAAGTATACGAGCAGTACTTC.

The V call is TRBV15, the J call TRBJ2-1; perhaps TRBD1 as D (6 bases). Germline V gives CDR1 LNHNV, CDR2 YYDKDF (reference sequence). This CDR3 has 14 residues. The V end lost 9 bases, the J end lost 5 bases, and 17 bases lay between the germline ends. In nucleotides, the CDR3 is TGTGCCACTAAAATGTCCGGGACAAACAATGAGCAGTTCTTC. Protein product: CATKMSGTNNEQFF.

The chain recombines TRBV5-1 with TRBJ2-3; TRBD2 agrees at 7 bases. The CDR3 is 15 residues long. V dropped 6 bases and J dropped 1; count of bases not matched to a gene: 8. CDR1 and CDR2 from the germline V gene are SGHRS and YFSETQ. CDR3 nucleotide sequence: TGCGCCAGCATACGGGCTAGCGGTGGCACAGATACGCAGTATTTT. Amino acids: CASIRASGGTDTQYF.

The J gene is TRBJ1-6, the V gene TRBV6-5, with D uncertain. Trimming left V 0 bases short and J 8 bases short, with 11 bases between. CDR3 length equals 15 residues. The germline gives CDR1 MNHEY, CDR2 SVGAGI. CDR3 in DNA: TGTGCCAGCAGTTACTCGGGGATTGGACATTCACCCCTCCACTTT. Translating it yields CASSYSGIGHSPLHF.

This chain uses TRBV29-1 with TRBJ2-5, with D hard to call. This CDR3 comprises 11 residues. Germline V gene sequence: CDR1 SQVTM, CDR2 ANQGSEA. Trimming stripped 2 bases from V and 5 bases from J, with 6 bases between. CDR3 sequence (DNA): TGCAGCGTTGAAATTGGGGAGACCCAGTACTTC. It codes for CSVEIGETQYF. Full variable domain (rest looked up from reference TRBV29-1 and TRBJ2-5): SAVISQKPSRDICQRGTSLTIQCQVDSQVTMMFWYRQQPGQSLTLIATANQGSEATYESGFVIDKFPISRPNLTFSTLTVSNMSPEDSSIYLCSVEIGETQYFGPGTRLLVL.

This clone was counted between two and nine times. The rearrangement links TRBV7-9 to TRBJ2-5; 8 nucleotides agree with TRBD1. From germline, CDR1 is SEHNR and CDR2 FQNEAQ (reference sequence). The trim removed 5 bases at V and 5 bases at J, leaving 10 bases unmatched. This CDR3 has 15 residues. CDR3: CASSQKTGVLETQYF. The CDR3 nucleotides read TGTGCCAGCAGCCAAAAGACAGGGGTCCTGGAGACCCAGTACTTC.

The chain recombines TRBV29-1 with TRBJ1-2; 8 nucleotides agree with TRBD1. Trimming took 5 bases from V and 6 from J; bases not matched to a gene: 8. Germline CDR1 SQVTM, CDR2 ANQGSEA. The CDR3 contains 13 residues. This chain's CDR3 is CSVLGDRTDGYTF. The CDR3 DNA sequence: TGCAGCGTTTTGGGGGACAGGACCGATGGCTACACCTTC.

V usage is TRBV11-2 and J usage is TRBJ2-7, with 11 bases that match TRBD1. Germline V gene data show CDR1 as SGHAT and CDR2 as FQNNGV. The CDR3 has 13 residues. Losses at the gene ends were 4 bases for V and 6 bases for J; bases not matched to a gene: 2. CDR3 residues: CASSSGQGGEQYF. As DNA, the CDR3 is TGTGCCAGCAGCTCGGGACAGGGGGGCGAGCAGTACTTC.

The chain has TRBV5-1 and TRBJ2-2; D possibly uses TRBD1 or TRBD2 (5 bases each). The V end was cut by 6 bases, the J end by 4 bases, with 16 bases between. CDR1 is SGHRS and CDR2 is YFSETQ in the germline V gene. CDR3 length: 15 residues. The DNA of the CDR3 is TGCGCCAGCATGGAACTTACAGGAGGCACCGGGGAGCTGTTTTTT. Residues: CASMELTGGTGELFF.

There are a few counts of this clone. This chain's CDR3 is CASSQDQGYEQFF. As DNA, the CDR3 is TGCGCCAGCAGCCAAGATCAGGGGTATGAGCAGTTCTTC. This sequence joins TRBV4-3 and TRBJ2-1; a possible D gene is TRBD1 (6 bases). Germline V CDR1 and CDR2: LGHNA, YSLEER. V lost 0 bases and J 8 bases, leaving 8 bases between the germline ends. This CDR3 is built from 13 residues.

The chain recombines TRBV4-3 with TRBJ1-1; TRBD1 might be the D (6 bases). Looked up from germline, CDR1 is LGHNA and CDR2 is YSLEER. V lost 3 bases and J 4 bases, leaving 12 bases between the germline ends. The CDR3 is 14 amino acids. DNA for the CDR3: TGCGCCAGCAGCCATACCGAGGGGGGCACTGAAGCTTTCTTT. Amino acid sequence: CASSHTEGGTEAFF.

This clone was seen a handful of times. The chain uses TRBV29-1 and TRBJ2-6, with D unclear. V was clipped by 2 bases and J by 2 bases, with 7 bases between them. Germline assignment: CDR1 SQVTM and CDR2 ANQGSEA. The CDR3 has 14 residues. The CDR3 protein is CSVESQTGANVLTF. The CDR3 nucleotides are TGCAGCGTTGAATCTCAAACTGGGGCCAACGTCCTGACTTTC.

The chain has TRBV30 and TRBJ2-3, with D tentatively TRBD1 (5 bases). Trimming left V 0 bases short and J 1 base short, with 8 bases between. CDR1 and CDR2 from the germline V gene are GTSNPN and SVGIG (reference sequence). This CDR3 has 14 residues. CDR3 sequence: CAWSVGDRTDTQYF. For the CDR3, the DNA is TGTGCCTGGAGTGTAGGGGATCGCACAGATACGCAGTATTTT.

The chain is built from TRBV25-1 and TRBJ2-7; D gene uncertain. The CDR3 loop spans 10 amino acids. Between the trimmed V and J ends, which lost 10 bases and 3 bases, there was a span of 7 bases. Germline-derived CDR1 and CDR2 are MGHDK and SYGVNS. For the CDR3, the DNA is TGTGCCACCCGCAGCTACGAGCAGTACTTC. The encoded protein is CATRSYEQYF.

The chain has TRBV6-6 and TRBJ2-1; no clear D. Deletions cut 2 bases from V and 9 bases from J, with 5 bases between. The CDR3 is made up of 11 amino acids. Germline V lookup: CDR1 MNHNY, CDR2 SVGAGI (reference sequence). The CDR3 is CASSYLSEQFF. Here the CDR3 DNA reads TGTGCCAGCAGTTACCTAAGTGAGCAGTTCTTC.

This clone was seen a few times. The chain recombines TRBV7-8 with TRBJ2-3, with D perhaps assigned TRBD1 or TRBD2 (5 bases each). The CDR3 consists of 17 residues. Germline V gene sequence: CDR1 SGHVS, CDR2 FQNEAQ. V lost 4 bases, J lost 5 bases, and 22 bases lay in between. Written as DNA, the CDR3 is TGTGCCAGCAGCTCGCTGTCTCCAGGGAGAGGTGGAGATACGCAGTATTTT. This sequence encodes CASSSLSPGRGGDTQYF.

The chain has TRBV9 and TRBJ1-4, with D perhaps matching TRBD1 (6 bases). V was shortened by 3 bases and J by 0 bases, with 9 bases between the two germline ends. CDR3 length equals 15 residues. Germline-derived CDR1 and CDR2 are SGDLS and YYNGEE. The CDR3 here is CASSGTGTTNEKLFF. The CDR3 nucleotides read TGTGCCAGCAGCGGAACAGGGACAACTAATGAAAAACTGTTTTTT.

The rearrangement joins TRBV5-1 to TRBJ2-1, with D perhaps being TRBD1 or TRBD2 (5 bases each). The V gene's germline CDR1 is SGHRS and CDR2 YFSETQ. Trimming cost V 0 bases and J 5 bases, with 9 bases left between them. The CDR3 totals 14 residues. The CDR3 sequence is CASSLVQEDNEQFF. The DNA for the CDR3 is TGCGCCAGCAGCTTGGTACAGGAGGACAATGAGCAGTTCTTC.

This chain links TRBV28 with TRBJ1-2; TRBD1 might be the D (6 bases). Germline CDR1 MDHEN, CDR2 SYDVKM. V lost 2 bases and J lost 6, with 13 bases in between. The CDR3 is 14 residues long. The CDR3 DNA is TGTGCCAGCAGTTTACGGGGGGGCGAAGATGGCTACACCTTC. Protein: CASSLRGGEDGYTF.